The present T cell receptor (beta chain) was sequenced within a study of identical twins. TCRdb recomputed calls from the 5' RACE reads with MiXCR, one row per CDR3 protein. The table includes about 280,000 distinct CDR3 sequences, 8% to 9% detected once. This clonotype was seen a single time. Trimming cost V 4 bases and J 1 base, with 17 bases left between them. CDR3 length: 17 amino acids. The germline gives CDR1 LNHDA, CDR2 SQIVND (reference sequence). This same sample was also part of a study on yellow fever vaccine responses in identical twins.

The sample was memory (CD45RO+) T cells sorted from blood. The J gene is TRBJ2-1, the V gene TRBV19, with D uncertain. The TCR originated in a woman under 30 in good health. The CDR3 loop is CASSTSRLEGSYNEQFF. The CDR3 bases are TGTGCCAGTAGTACATCGAGACTGGAAGGTTCCTACAATGAGCAGTTCTTC.